This TCR beta chain was profiled in a study of Ad26.COV2.S vaccination and SARS-CoV-2 variants. This sample's treatment: around 19 received Ad26.COV2.S at low or high dose, single or two shots; about five received placebo; per-sample allocation not given. Specimen acquisition occurred on day 63 following the initial vaccine or placebo injection. It was an adult aged 18-55 years in Boston who was the donor. Between the trimmed V and J ends, which lost 7 bases and 15 bases, there was a span of 22 bases. Germline V gene data show CDR1 as LNHDA and CDR2 as SQIVND (reference sequence). The CDR3 has 14 residues. Profiled with immunoSEQ multiplex PCR; TCRdb holds only in-frame clones, not every one. The repertoire consists of approximately 420,000 clones, with roughly nine tenths occurring once and the leading ten covering roughly 3.2%.

The sequenced sample was peripheral blood, obtained in a trial of Ad26.COV2.S vaccine versus placebo. This receptor was taken from a person aged 18-65 years who received the Ad26.COV2.S COVID-19 vaccine or a placebo. The chain links TRBV19 to TRBJ1-6; D ambiguous. The CDR3 coding sequence is TGTGCCAGTATGATCCCCGAGGTGGTACGCAGCCTCCACTTT. It yields the protein CASMIPEVVRSLHF.